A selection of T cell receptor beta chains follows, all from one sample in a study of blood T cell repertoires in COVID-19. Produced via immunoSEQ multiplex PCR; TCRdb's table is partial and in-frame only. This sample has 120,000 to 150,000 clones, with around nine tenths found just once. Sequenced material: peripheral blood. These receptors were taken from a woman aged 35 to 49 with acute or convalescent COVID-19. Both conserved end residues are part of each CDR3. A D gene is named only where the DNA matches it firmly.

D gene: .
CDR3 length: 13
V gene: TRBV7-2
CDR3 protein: CASSFRGSYEQYF

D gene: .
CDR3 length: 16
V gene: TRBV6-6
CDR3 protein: CASSYSISGSYNEQFF

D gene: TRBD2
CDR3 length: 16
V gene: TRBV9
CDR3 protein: CASSVEGAGVEETQYF

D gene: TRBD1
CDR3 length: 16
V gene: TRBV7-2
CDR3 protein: CASSLAGTARNTEAFF

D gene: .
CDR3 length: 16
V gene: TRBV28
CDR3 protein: CASSLYLAPPNNEQFF

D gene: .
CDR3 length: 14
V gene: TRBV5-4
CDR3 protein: CASSQVVSTDTQYF

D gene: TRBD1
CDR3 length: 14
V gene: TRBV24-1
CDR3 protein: CATSVPGQSYGYTF

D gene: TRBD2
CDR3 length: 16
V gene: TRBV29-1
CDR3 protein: CSVGPTSGRADNEQFF

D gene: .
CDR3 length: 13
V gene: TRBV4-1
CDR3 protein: CASSNWDSETQYF

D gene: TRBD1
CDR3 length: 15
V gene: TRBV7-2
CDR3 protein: CASSLGQGINQPQHF

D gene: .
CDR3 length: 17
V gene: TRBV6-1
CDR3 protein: CASSEEGLGGAGEKLFF

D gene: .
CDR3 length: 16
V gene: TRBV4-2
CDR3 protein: CASSQDNAGSPSPLHF

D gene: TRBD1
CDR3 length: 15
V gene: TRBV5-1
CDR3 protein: CASSSYRGVGTEAFF

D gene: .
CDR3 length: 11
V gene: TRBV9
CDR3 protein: CASRPKAEWDF

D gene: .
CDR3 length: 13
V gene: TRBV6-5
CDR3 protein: CASSFRVNYGYTF

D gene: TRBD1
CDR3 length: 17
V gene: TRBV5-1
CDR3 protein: CASSLAGGTGDNTEAFF

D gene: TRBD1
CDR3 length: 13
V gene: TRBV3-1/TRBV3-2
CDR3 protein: CASSPGTANEQYF

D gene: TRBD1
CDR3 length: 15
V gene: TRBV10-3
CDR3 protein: CAPKEVAGQGAEAFF

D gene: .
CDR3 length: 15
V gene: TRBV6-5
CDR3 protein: CASSYRGYGTGELFF

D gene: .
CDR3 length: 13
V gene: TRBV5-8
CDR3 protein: CASSFGVSQKAFF

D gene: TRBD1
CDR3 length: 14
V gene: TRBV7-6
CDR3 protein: CASSSTGGQETQYF

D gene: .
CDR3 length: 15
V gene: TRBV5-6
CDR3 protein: CASRASLGPTDTQYF

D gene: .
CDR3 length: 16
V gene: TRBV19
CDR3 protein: CASKGGLLESTDTQYF

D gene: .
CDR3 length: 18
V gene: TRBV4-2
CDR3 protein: CASSQAPGSGLWNYGYTF

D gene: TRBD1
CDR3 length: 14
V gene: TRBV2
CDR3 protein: CASRTGEGNQPQHF

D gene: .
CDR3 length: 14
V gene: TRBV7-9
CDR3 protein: CASSLRTLNTEAFF

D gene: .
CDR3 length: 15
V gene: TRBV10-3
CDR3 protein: CAISEGGLAGNTIYF

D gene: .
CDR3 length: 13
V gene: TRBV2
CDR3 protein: CASSRGPKNIQYF